One T cell receptor (beta chain) is described in this entry. Germline V gene data show CDR1 as SGHNT and CDR2 as YENEEA. V trimming: 6 bases; J trimming: 3 bases; junction bases outside the gene matches: 7. CDR3 length: 16 residues. These data originate in a study of T cell clonotyping in hematopoietic cell transplantation. Here immunoSEQ multiplex PCR was the method, and the copy in TCRdb shows in-frame clones only, minus some. Among about 41,000 clones listed, approximately 95% were seen once. Sequencing input: peripheral blood mononuclear cells. The receptor's source is a man aged 30 to 45 in good health. Some clones in this sample may be carry-over from other donors' samples. This rearrangement joins TRBV11-3 to TRBJ2-2, with TRBD2 identical over 10 bases. This chain's CDR3 is CASSSERGGYTGELFF. CDR3 DNA: TGTGCCAGCAGTTCCGAGCGGGGGGGATACACCGGGGAGCTGTTTTTT. The variable domain in full, completed from reference TRBV11-3 and TRBJ2-2, reads EAGVVQSPRYKIIEKKQPVAFWCNPISGHNTLYWYLQNLGQGPELLIRYENEEAVDDSQLPKDRFSAERLKGVDSTLKIQPAELGDSAVYLCASSSERGGYTGELFFGEGSRLTVL.